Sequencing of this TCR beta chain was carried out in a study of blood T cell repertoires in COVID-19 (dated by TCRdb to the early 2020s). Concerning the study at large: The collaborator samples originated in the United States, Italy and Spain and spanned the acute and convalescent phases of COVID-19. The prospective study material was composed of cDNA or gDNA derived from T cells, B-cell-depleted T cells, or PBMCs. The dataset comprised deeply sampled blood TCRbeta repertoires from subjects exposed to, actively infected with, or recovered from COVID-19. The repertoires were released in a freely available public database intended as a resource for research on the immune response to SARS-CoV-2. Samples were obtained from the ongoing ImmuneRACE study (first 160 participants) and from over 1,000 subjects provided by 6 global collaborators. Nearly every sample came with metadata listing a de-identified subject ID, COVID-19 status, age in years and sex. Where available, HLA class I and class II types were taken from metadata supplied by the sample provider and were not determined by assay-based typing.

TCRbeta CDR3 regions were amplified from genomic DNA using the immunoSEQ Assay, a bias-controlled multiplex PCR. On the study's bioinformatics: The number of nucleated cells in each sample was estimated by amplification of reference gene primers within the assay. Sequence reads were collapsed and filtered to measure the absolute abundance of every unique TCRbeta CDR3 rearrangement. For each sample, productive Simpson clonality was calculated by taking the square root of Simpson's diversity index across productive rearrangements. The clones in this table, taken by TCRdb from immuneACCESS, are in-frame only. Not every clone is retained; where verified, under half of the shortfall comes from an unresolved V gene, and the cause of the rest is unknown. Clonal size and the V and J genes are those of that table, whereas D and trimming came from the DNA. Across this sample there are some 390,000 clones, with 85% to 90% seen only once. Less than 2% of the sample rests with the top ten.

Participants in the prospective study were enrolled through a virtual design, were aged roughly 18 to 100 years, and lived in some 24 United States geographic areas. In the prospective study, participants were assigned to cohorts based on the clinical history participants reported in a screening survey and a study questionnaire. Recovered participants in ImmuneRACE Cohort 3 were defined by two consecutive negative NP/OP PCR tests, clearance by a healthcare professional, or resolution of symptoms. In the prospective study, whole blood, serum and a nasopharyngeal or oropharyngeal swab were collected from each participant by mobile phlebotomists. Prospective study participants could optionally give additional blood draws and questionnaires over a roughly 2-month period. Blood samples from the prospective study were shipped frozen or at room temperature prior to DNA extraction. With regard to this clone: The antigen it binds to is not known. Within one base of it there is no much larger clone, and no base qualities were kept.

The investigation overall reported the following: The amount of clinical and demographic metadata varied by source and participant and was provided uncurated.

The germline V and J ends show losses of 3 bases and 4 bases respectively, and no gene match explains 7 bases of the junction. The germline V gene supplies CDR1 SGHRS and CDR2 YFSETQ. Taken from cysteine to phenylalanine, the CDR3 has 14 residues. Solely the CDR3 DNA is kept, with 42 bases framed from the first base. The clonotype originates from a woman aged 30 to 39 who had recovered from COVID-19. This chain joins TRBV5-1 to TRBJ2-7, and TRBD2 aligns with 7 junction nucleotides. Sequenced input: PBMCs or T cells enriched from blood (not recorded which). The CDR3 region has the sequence CASSYGQGGYEQYF. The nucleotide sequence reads TGCGCCAGCAGCTATGGTCAGGGAGGGTACGAGCAGTACTTC.